These 32 T cell receptor beta chains came from one sample sequenced in a study of T cells in Graves' hyperthyroidism and ophthalmopathy (dated by TCRdb to between 2019 and 2020). The protocol used for the library was multiplex PCR. Sequenced on an Illumina HiSeq 2000. TCR beta CDR3 regions were amplified from RNA transcripts. For the first round of RT-PCR on the TCR CDR3, the HTBI primer set was used together with the Qiagen OneStep RT-PCR kit. TCRdb itself trimmed the public reads at Q25 with fastp, ran MiXCR and retained productive beta chains. Merged by CDR3 protein, the rows form single entries marked with the most common genes and DNA. The table for this sample lists about half a million distinct CDR3 sequences; around 24% of them were counted only once. 11% of the sample is taken by the ten largest. The specimen sequenced was blood. Receptors were obtained from a woman under 40 with Graves' ophthalmopathy.

This clonotype was counted ten times or more. This rearrangement joins TRBV12-5 to TRBJ1-6; D not certain. The CDR3 runs 18 residues. Trimming shortened V by 0 bases and J by 8 bases, and 20 bases separated the two germline ends. Germline V gives CDR1 LGHNT, CDR2 FRNRAP. CDR3 in DNA: TGTGCTAGTGGTTTGGTACCCCGGACGGACCTGATGTATTCACCCCTCCACTTT. Its translation is CASGLVPRTDLMYSPLHF.

The table lists this clonotype with a few counts. This may stem from a read error, because a much larger clone lies one nucleotide away. The rearrangement uses TRBV30 and TRBJ2-4; TRBD1 matches at 10 bases. This CDR3 has 14 residues. The J segment lost 14 bases and the V segment lost 3 bases, leaving 13 bases of the junction unmatched. Per the germline V gene, CDR1 is GTSNPN and CDR2 is SVGIG (reference sequence). The CDR3 DNA follows: TGTGCCTGGAGAGTGCAGGGACAGGGGAGAATTAAGTACTTC. This codes for CAWRVQGQGRIKYF.

Concerning this clonotype itself: The germline gene is not matched at one end of the junction; a read error may be the cause. The chain couples TRBV5-1 to TRBJ2-7, with D perhaps matching TRBD1 (5 bases). CDR1 and CDR2 from the germline V gene are SGHRS and YFSETQ. This CDR3 spans 13 amino acids. CDR3 nucleotides: TGCGCCAGCCGGCCCCTTCAAGGGGCGGAGCAGTGCTTC. As protein: CASRPLQGAEQCF.

As to this clonotype: The junction does not match germline at one end; this may be a read error. The chain uses TRBV12-3 or TRBV12-4 and TRBJ2-7; D remains unclear. This CDR3 is 12 amino acids long. CDR3 nucleotides: TGTGCCAGCAGCTTAGATCGGCGCGAGCAGTACTTC. Translated, it gives CASSLDRREQYF.

This clonotype was recorded many times. The J gene is TRBJ2-2, the V gene TRBV7-2; 11 bases fit TRBD2. Germline assignment: CDR1 SGHTA and CDR2 FQGNSA. V was pared by 2 bases and J by 6 bases, with 2 bases of the junction left unmatched. This CDR3 is built from 15 residues. The CDR3 region has the DNA TGTGCCAGCAGCTTACTAGCGGGGGGCTCCGGGGAGCTGTTTTTT. Amino acids: CASSLLAGGSGELFF.

Written as DNA, the CDR3 is TGTGCCAGCAGGAGCGGCGGGAGTGTTGGAGAGACCCAGTACTTC. Translation gives CASRSGGSVGETQYF. The rearrangement links TRBV6-1 to TRBJ2-5; 7 nucleotides match TRBD2. CDR3 size: 15 residues. J lost 4 bases, V lost 6 bases, and 11 bases had no gene match. CDR1 is MNHNS and CDR2 is SASEGT in the germline V gene.

This clonotype came up many times. The CDR3 ends on some other residue instead of the conserved phenylalanine or tryptophan, so this is likely a read error. V usage is TRBV6-2 or TRBV6-3 and J usage is TRBJ1-5; 8 bases agree with TRBD1. This CDR3 is 16 amino acids long. Germline trimming cut 3 bases from V and 4 bases from J; bases unmatched to any gene: 8. Germline-derived CDR1 and CDR2 are MNHEY and SVGEGT. The CDR3 DNA follows: TGTGCCAGCAGTTATTCGGGACAGGAGGTTAATCAGCCCCAGCATTGT. It codes for CASSYSGQEVNQPQHC.

This clonotype showed up many times. The CDR3 sequence: CATSRDPGPYEQYF. The CDR3 DNA sequence: TGTGCCACCAGCAGAGATCCGGGCCCCTACGAGCAGTACTTC. This chain joins TRBV15 and TRBJ2-7, with D unclear. The germline CDR1 and CDR2 sequences are LNHNV and YYDKDF (reference sequence). Trimming left V 0 bases short and J 2 bases short, with 8 bases between. The CDR3 covers 14 residues.

This clonotype showed up many times. The chain couples TRBV19 to TRBJ1-5, with no clear D. Per germline, CDR1 LNHDA and CDR2 SQIVND (reference sequence). CDR3 length: 14 residues. V shed 8 bases and J shed 2 bases, with 13 bases lying between them. The CDR3 spells CASYDGGGNQPQHF. The CDR3 DNA reads TGTGCCAGTTATGACGGAGGTGGCAATCAGCCCCAGCATTTT.

This clonotype was found many times. This sequence joins TRBV6-1 and TRBJ2-5; TRBD1 or TRBD2 may be the D gene (5 bases each). The CDR3 is 12 amino acids. The V gene's germline CDR1 is MNHNS and CDR2 SASEGT. Trimming left V 5 bases short and J 4 bases short, with 8 bases between. The CDR3 bases are TGTGCCAGCAGTTTGGGGACAGAGACCCAGTACTTC. Translating gives CASSLGTETQYF.

The chain recombines TRBV9 with TRBJ2-7, with D possibly matching TRBD1 (6 bases). CDR3 length: 15 residues. Looked up from germline, CDR1 is SGDLS and CDR2 is YYNGEE. V lost 4 bases and J 2 bases, leaving 16 bases between the germline ends. Here the CDR3 DNA reads TGTGCCAGCAGCTCACCGGGACACCGGCCCTACGAGCAGTACTTC. It codes for CASSSPGHRPYEQYF.

The sample holds many counts of this clonotype. The V and J genes are TRBV5-1 and TRBJ1-2, with 9 bases that match TRBD1. Germline V gives CDR1 SGHRS, CDR2 YFSETQ. The CDR3 runs to 14 residues. The V gene end was trimmed by 4 bases and the J gene end by 5 bases; junction bases not matched to a gene: 6. The CDR3 region has the DNA TGCGCCAGCAGCCAAAGGACAGGGGAATATGGCTACACCTTC. Encoded protein: CASSQRTGEYGYTF. Combining the CDR3 with reference TRBV5-1 and TRBJ1-2 gives the whole variable domain KAGVTQTPRYLIKTRGQQVTLSCSPISGHRSVSWYQQTPGQGLQFLFEYFSETQRNKGNFPGRFSGRQFSNSRSEMNVSTLELGDSALYLCASSQRTGEYGYTFGSGTRLTVV.

This clonotype was counted only a few times. With a much larger clone just one base away, this may be a read error. V gene TRBV6-1 combines with J gene TRBJ1-1, with D uncertain. This CDR3 comprises 13 residues. The V end lost 5 bases, the J end lost 1 base, and 8 bases lay between the germline ends. Germline loops: CDR1 MNHNS, CDR2 SASEGT. CDR3 in amino acids: CASSQQTNTEAFF. Written as DNA, the CDR3 is TGTGCCAGCAGTCAACAGACGAACACTGAAGCTTTCTTT.

This clonotype was seen ten or more times. V and J are TRBV29-1 and TRBJ2-7, with 11 bases aligning to TRBD1. The CDR3 is 15 residues long. Germline-derived CDR1 and CDR2 are SQVTM and ANQGSEA. V shed 3 bases and J 2 bases; nucleotides not matched to a gene: 6. The CDR3 DNA sequence: TGCAGCGTTGAGAGCCCGGGACAGGGGGCCTACGAGCAGTACTTC. Amino acid sequence: CSVESPGQGAYEQYF.

This clonotype was detected many times. The chain uses TRBV11-1 and TRBJ2-5; 8 positions match TRBD2. The CDR3 has 18 residues. Germline values: CDR1 SGHAT, CDR2 FQDESV (reference sequence). J gave up 5 bases and V 0 bases, and 14 bases lay outside the gene matches. The CDR3 bases are TGTGCCAGCAGCTTAGCGCTCGGCCAAAGCGGGGGCCGGGAGACCCAGTACTTC. The encoded protein is CASSLALGQSGGRETQYF. Together with reference TRBV11-1 and TRBJ2-5, the CDR3 gives the full variable domain: EAEVAQSPRYKITEKSQAVAFWCDPISGHATLYWYRQILGQGPELLVQFQDESVVDDSQLPKDRFSAERLKGVDSTLKIQPAELGDSAMYLCASSLALGQSGGRETQYFGPGTRLLVL.

A few counts support this clonotype. The chain joins TRBV20-1 to TRBJ1-5; weak D call: TRBD1 (6 bases). Looked up from germline, CDR1 is DFQATT and CDR2 is SNEGSKA (reference sequence). Trimming left V 4 bases short and J 6 bases short, with 13 bases between. There are 13 residues in the CDR3. The CDR3 sequence: CSAIGQWGQPQHF. The CDR3 DNA reads TGCAGTGCTATCGGACAGTGGGGTCAGCCCCAGCATTTT.

The V gene is TRBV7-2, the J gene TRBJ2-4, with 8 bases fitting TRBD1. Germline loops: CDR1 SGHTA, CDR2 FQGNSA. V was pared by 5 bases and J by 9 bases, with 6 bases of the junction left unmatched. The CDR3 consists of 13 residues. The CDR3 protein is CASSPIGQGIQYF. CDR3 nucleotides: TGTGCCAGCAGCCCGATCGGACAGGGCATTCAGTACTTC.

This clonotype was counted ten times or more. The V gene is TRBV11-3, the J gene TRBJ1-1; D is possibly TRBD1 (5 bases). CDR3 length: 18 residues. The germline CDR1 and CDR2 sequences are SGHNT and YENEEA. V lost 2 bases to trimming and J lost 4 bases, with 23 bases between them. The CDR3 sequence is CASSLRLAGVEVTTEAFF. As DNA, the CDR3 is TGTGCCAGCAGCTTAAGGTTAGCGGGGGTTGAGGTTACCACTGAAGCTTTCTTT.

This clonotype has only a few counts. The chain joins TRBV14 to TRBJ2-5; a possible D gene is TRBD2 (5 bases). The V end lost 1 base, the J end lost 3 bases, and 9 bases lay between the germline ends. The germline gives CDR1 SGHDN, CDR2 FVKESK. The CDR3 runs 14 residues. In DNA form, the CDR3 reads TGTGCCAGCAGCCAAGCGTACGGGAAAGAGACCCAGTACTTC. It translates to CASSQAYGKETQYF.

This sequence joins TRBV6-5 and TRBJ2-7, with 7 bases fitting TRBD1. Germline V gene lookup returns CDR1 MNHEY and CDR2 SVGAGI. Germline trimming cut 4 bases from V and 1 base from J; bases unmatched to any gene: 10. The CDR3 covers 16 residues. CDR3 bases: TGTGCCAGCAGTTTGCTTGGACAGGTTTCTTCCTACGAGCAGTACTTC. Translated: CASSLLGQVSSYEQYF.

At least ten counts were recorded for this clonotype. The V call is TRBV29-1, the J call TRBJ2-2; D possibly corresponds to TRBD1 (6 bases). Germline assignment: CDR1 SQVTM and CDR2 ANQGSEA. The V and J ends lost 5 bases and 0 bases respectively, with 10 bases between them. The CDR3 is 14 residues long. The chain's CDR3 is CSVPQGSNTGELFF. In DNA form, the CDR3 reads TGCAGCGTTCCACAGGGCTCGAACACCGGGGAGCTGTTTTTT.

The CDR3 bases are TGTGCCAGCAGCACGGGGGGATCGAACACTGAAGCTTTCTTT. Protein product: CASSTGGSNTEAFF. The chain employs TRBV6-1 and TRBJ1-1; perhaps TRBD1 as D (5 bases). CDR3 length: 14 residues. V was pared by 6 bases and J by 1 base, with 12 bases between. CDR1 and CDR2 from the germline V gene are MNHNS and SASEGT.

This clonotype was seen many times. V usage is TRBV30 and J usage is TRBJ2-7; no reliable D call. Germline CDR1 is GTSNPN and CDR2 is SVGIG (reference sequence). Between the trimmed V and J ends, which lost 3 bases and 4 bases, there was a span of 13 bases. CDR3 size: 13 residues. The CDR3 nucleotides read TGTGCCTGGAGGGTGGTGGGAATGTACGAGCAGTACTTC. It codes for CAWRVVGMYEQYF.

This clonotype has ten or more counts. The chain uses TRBV3-1 and TRBJ2-6; maybe TRBD1 (5 bases). Germline-derived CDR1 and CDR2 are LGHDT and YNNKEL (reference sequence). There are 16 residues in the CDR3. Trimming took 4 bases from V and 0 from J, leaving 10 bases between them. CDR3 sequence reads: CASSRGHSSGANVLTF. The CDR3, as DNA: TGTGCCAGCAGCCGGGGCCATTCCTCTGGGGCCAACGTCCTGACTTTC.

This clonotype has a count of ten or more. J is TRBJ2-6 and V is TRBV11-1; D may be TRBD1 (6 bases). V lost 1 base to trimming and J lost 0 bases, with 16 bases between them. The CDR3 runs 19 residues. The germline CDR1 and CDR2 sequences are SGHAT and FQDESV (reference sequence). The CDR3 region has the DNA TGTGCCAGCAGCTTAGAGGGGGTCTTCCTAAGCTCTGGGGCCAACGTCCTGACTTTC. As protein: CASSLEGVFLSSGANVLTF.

The chain uses TRBV15 and TRBJ2-2; maybe TRBD2 (6 bases). Germline-derived CDR1 and CDR2 are LNHNV and YYDKDF (reference sequence). The CDR3 length is 14 residues. V shed 0 bases and J shed 5 bases, with 7 bases lying between them. This chain's CDR3 is CATSRDAGTGELFF. CDR3 DNA sequence: TGTGCCACCAGCAGAGATGCGGGGACCGGGGAGCTGTTTTTT.

This clonotype was seen more than once but under ten times. The chain combines TRBV20-1 with TRBJ1-1; the D is unclear. Trimming shortened V by 2 bases and J by 0 bases, and 10 bases separated the two germline ends. Germline assignment: CDR1 DFQATT and CDR2 SNEGSKA (reference sequence). The CDR3 spans 14 residues. The CDR3 DNA sequence: TGCAGTGCTAGACGGACGGGAATGAACACTGAAGCTTTCTTT. Translated: CSARRTGMNTEAFF.

The chain recombines TRBV24-1 with TRBJ2-2, with TRBD2 as a possible D gene (5 bases). There are 14 residues in the CDR3. Per germline, CDR1 KGHDR and CDR2 SFDVKD. The V and J ends lost 3 bases and 6 bases respectively, with 10 bases between them. The CDR3 sequence: CATSDPTRSGELFF. CDR3 sequence (DNA): TGTGCCACCAGTGATCCTACTAGATCCGGGGAGCTGTTTTTT.

This clonotype was observed at least ten times. The J gene is TRBJ2-5, the V gene TRBV7-3; no definite D call. Germline CDR1 SGHTA, CDR2 FQGTGA. The CDR3 has 14 residues. The V end lost 2 bases, the J end lost 8 bases, and 15 bases lay between the germline ends. The CDR3 loop is CASSLLGPNATQYF. For the CDR3, the DNA is TGTGCCAGCAGCTTACTTGGTCCCAACGCTACCCAGTACTTC.

The chain recombines TRBV19 with TRBJ1-2; a weak D match, TRBD1 (6 bases). CDR1 and CDR2 (germline): LNHDA, SQIVND (reference sequence). Between the trimmed V and J ends, which lost 8 bases and 1 base, there was a span of 17 bases. CDR3 size: 15 residues. The CDR3 sequence: CASSKTGQDNYGYTF. CDR3 sequence (DNA): TGTGCCAGTTCTAAGACGGGACAAGATAACTATGGCTACACCTTC.

This clonotype was seen repeatedly, ten times or more. The gene calls are TRBV5-1 and TRBJ2-3, with D possibly being TRBD2 (6 bases). Trimming stripped 6 bases from V and 4 bases from J, with 15 bases between. In germline, CDR1 is SGHRS, CDR2 YFSETQ. This CDR3 has 14 residues. The DNA of the CDR3 is TGCGCCAGCAAAAGGTCCTTAGCGGCAGATACGCAGTATTTT. It codes for CASKRSLAADTQYF. Full variable domain (outside the CDR3, taken from reference TRBV5-1 and TRBJ2-3): KAGVTQTPRYLIKTRGQQVTLSCSPISGHRSVSWYQQTPGQGLQFLFEYFSETQRNKGNFPGRFSGRQFSNSRSEMNVSTLELGDSALYLCASKRSLAADTQYFGPGTRLTVL.

There are many counts of this clonotype. The chain employs TRBV29-1 and TRBJ1-2; TRBD1 aligns across 8 bases. This CDR3 contains 14 residues. Germline V gene data show CDR1 as SQVTM and CDR2 as ANQGSEA. Trimming took 5 bases from V and 3 from J; bases not matched to a gene: 8. CDR3 region: CSVPPDRGHYGYTF. For the CDR3, the DNA is TGCAGCGTTCCTCCCGACAGGGGTCACTATGGCTACACCTTC.